Listed here is a single T cell receptor beta chain. This specimen comes from a study of blood T cell repertoires in COVID-19. Participants were aged roughly 18 to 95 years, lived in some 23 US areas, and enrolled virtually. Cohorts were determined from participant-reported clinical history. The assay was immunoSEQ multiplex PCR, and TCRdb's table has in-frame clones only and misses some. The sample yields about 220,000 clones, 75% to 90% seen once. Germline V gene data show CDR1 as SEHNR and CDR2 as FQNEAQ (reference sequence). After removal of 0 bases from V and 5 bases from J, the junction contained 3 bases not matched to a gene. The CDR3 is 14 residues long.

Input material: PBMCs or T cells enriched from blood (not recorded which). The chain uses TRBV7-9 and TRBJ1-1; TRBD1 matches 7 bases. This clonotype was obtained from a woman younger than 35 in a cohort exposed to, infected with or recovered from COVID-19 (not recorded which). The CDR3 sequence: CASSLASGGTEAFF. CDR3 DNA sequence: TGTGCCAGCAGCTTAGCTTCAGGGGGGACTGAAGCTTTCTTT.